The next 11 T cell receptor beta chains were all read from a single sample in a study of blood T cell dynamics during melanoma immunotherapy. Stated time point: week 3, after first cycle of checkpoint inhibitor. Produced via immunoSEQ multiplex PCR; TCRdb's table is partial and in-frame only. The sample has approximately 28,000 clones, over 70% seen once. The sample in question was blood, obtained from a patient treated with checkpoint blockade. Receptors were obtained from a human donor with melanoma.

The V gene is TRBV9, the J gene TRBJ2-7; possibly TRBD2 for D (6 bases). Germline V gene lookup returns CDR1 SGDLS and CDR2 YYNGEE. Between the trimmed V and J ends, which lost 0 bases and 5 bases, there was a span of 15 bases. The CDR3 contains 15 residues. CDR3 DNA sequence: TGTGCCAGCAGCGTAGACGGGAGTGGAGGAGACGAGCAGTACTTC. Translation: CASSVDGSGGDEQYF.

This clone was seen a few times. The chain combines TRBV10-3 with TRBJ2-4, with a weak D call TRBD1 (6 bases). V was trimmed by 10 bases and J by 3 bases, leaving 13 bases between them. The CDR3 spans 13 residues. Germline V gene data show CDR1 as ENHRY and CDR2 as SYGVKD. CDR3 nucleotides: TGTGCCACCCTGACAGGCGTCAAAAACATTCAGTACTTC. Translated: CATLTGVKNIQYF.

The CDR3 nucleotides are TGTGCCAGCAGCCCCCGGGGGTATGGCTACACCTTC. It encodes CASSPRGYGYTF. The chain employs TRBV2 and TRBJ1-2; TRBD1 is a possible D gene (5 bases). Trimming stripped 6 bases from V and 5 bases from J, with 10 bases between. Germline values: CDR1 SNHLY, CDR2 FYNNEI. The CDR3 consists of 12 residues.

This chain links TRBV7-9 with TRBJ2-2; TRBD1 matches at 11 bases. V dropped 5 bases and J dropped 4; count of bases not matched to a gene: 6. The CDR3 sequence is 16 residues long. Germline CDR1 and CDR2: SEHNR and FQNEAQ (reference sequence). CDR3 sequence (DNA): TGTGCCAGCAGCCCAACCGGGACAGGGGGCACCGGGGAGCTGTTTTTT. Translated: CASSPTGTGGTGELFF.

This chain's CDR3 is CASSQLRTGGSNYGYTF. The CDR3 DNA follows: TGTGCCAGCAGCCAACTTAGGACAGGGGGTTCTAACTATGGCTACACCTTC. The rearrangement joins TRBV11-2 to TRBJ1-2; TRBD1 agrees at 10 bases. This CDR3 spans 17 amino acids. From germline, CDR1 is SGHAT and CDR2 FQNNGV. J was trimmed by 0 bases and V by 5 bases; bases with no gene match: 9.

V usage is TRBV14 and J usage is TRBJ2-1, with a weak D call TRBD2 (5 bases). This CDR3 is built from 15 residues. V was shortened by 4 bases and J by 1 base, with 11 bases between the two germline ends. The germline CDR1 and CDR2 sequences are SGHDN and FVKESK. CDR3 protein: CASSPLGGSYNEQFF. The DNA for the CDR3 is TGTGCCAGCAGCCCTCTTGGAGGTTCCTACAATGAGCAGTTCTTC.

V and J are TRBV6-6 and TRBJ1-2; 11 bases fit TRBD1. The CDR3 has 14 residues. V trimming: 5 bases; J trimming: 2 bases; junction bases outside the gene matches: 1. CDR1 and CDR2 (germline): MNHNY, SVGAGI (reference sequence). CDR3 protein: CASSRDRGNYGYTF. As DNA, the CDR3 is TGTGCCAGCAGTCGGGACAGGGGGAACTATGGCTACACCTTC.

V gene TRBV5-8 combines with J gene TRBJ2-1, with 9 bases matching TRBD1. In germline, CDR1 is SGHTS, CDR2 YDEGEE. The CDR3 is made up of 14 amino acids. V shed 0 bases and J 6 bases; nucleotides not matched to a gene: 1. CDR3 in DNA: TGTGCCAGCAGCTTGGGGACAGGGGTCAATGAGCAGTTCTTC. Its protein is CASSLGTGVNEQFF.

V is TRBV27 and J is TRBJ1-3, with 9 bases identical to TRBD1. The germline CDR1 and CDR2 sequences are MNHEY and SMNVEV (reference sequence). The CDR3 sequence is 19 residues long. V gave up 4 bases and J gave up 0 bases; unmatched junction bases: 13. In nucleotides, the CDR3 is TGTGCCAGCAGTTCGGTTGGGACAGGGCCTACCTTCTCTGGAAACACCATATATTTT. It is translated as CASSSVGTGPTFSGNTIYF.

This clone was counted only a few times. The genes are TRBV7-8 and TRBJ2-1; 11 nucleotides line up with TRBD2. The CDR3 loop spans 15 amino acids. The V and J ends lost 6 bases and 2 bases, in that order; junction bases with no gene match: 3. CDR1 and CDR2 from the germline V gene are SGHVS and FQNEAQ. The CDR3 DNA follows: TGTGCCAGCAGGGGGACTAGCGGACCCTACAATGAGCAGTTCTTC. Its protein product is CASRGTSGPYNEQFF. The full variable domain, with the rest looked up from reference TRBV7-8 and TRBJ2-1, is GAGVSQSPRYKVAKRGQDVALRCDPISGHVSLFWYQQALGQGPEFLTYFQNEAQLDKSGLPSDRFFAERPEGSVSTLKIQRTQQEDSAVYLCASRGTSGPYNEQFFGPGTRLTVL.

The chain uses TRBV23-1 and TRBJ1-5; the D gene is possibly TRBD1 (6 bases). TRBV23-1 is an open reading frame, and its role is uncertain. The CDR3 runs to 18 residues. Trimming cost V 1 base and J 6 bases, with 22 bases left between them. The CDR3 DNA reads TGCGCCAGCAGTCAATTGGACGGGACACCTCCGGTAGGTCAGCCCCAGCATTTT. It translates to CASSQLDGTPPVGQPQHF.